This T cell receptor beta chain was obtained from a study of a mutant IDH1 vaccine in newly diagnosed glioma. Study-wide background: Vaccination was launched 4-6 weeks after radiotherapy alone, or with temozolomide cycles.

Germline CDR1 is GTSNPN and CDR2 is SVGIG (reference sequence). The CDR3 spans 12 residues. The V end was cut by 5 bases, the J end by 5 bases, with 10 bases between. Concerning this clone itself: Its antigen remains unknown.

Assay used: immunoSEQ multiplex PCR; TCRdb lists only in-frame clones, some missing. The table has around 44,000 clones, around 80% seen once. Noted time point: week 35, safety follow-up. Vaccination comprised doses that each held 300 ug of mutant IDH1 20-mer peptide, plus topical imiquimod. The receptor was derived from a man between 40 and 49 years old with glioma. The rearrangement links TRBV30 to TRBJ1-5; D uncertain. The specimen comprised PBMCs, sampled from a glioma patient whose treatment included an IDH1 peptide vaccine. This chain's CDR3 is CAWAAGHQPQHF. The CDR3 nucleotides are TGTGCCTGGGCGGCGGGCCATCAGCCCCAGCATTTT.